These 16 T cell receptor beta chains came from one sample sequenced in a study of blood T cell repertoires in COVID-19. Generated by immunoSEQ multiplex PCR, the TCRdb table keeps only in-frame clones and is missing some. The data show about 100,000 clones, with around 81% seen just once and roughly 13% held by the top ten. Sequenced sample: peripheral blood. All receptors derive from a man between 45 and 60 years old with active or convalescent COVID-19.

The chain recombines TRBV6-5 with TRBJ1-2; the D gene is possibly TRBD1 (6 bases). The CDR3 consists of 13 residues. Germline V lookup: CDR1 MNHEY, CDR2 SVGAGI. V was trimmed by 3 bases and J by 4 bases, leaving 9 bases between them. In DNA form, the CDR3 reads TGTGCCAGCAGTTATGACAGGATCTATGGCTACACCTTC. This codes for CASSYDRIYGYTF.

This clone occurred once. This chain joins TRBV13 and TRBJ2-7; D is unclear. Trimming took 3 bases from V and 3 from J, leaving 12 bases between them. This CDR3 is built from 14 residues. Germline V lookup: CDR1 PRHDT, CDR2 FYEKMQ (reference sequence). CDR3 in amino acids: CASSFSLNLYEQYF. The CDR3, as DNA: TGTGCCAGCAGCTTTTCTCTAAACCTCTACGAGCAGTACTTC.

V usage is TRBV11-3 and J usage is TRBJ2-3; D is ambiguous. The CDR3 runs 16 residues. The V end lost 4 bases, the J end lost 1 base, and 15 bases lay between the germline ends. Germline-derived CDR1 and CDR2 are SGHNT and YENEEA. The DNA for the CDR3 is TGTGCCAGCAGCTCCGGTTTAGCCGCTGGCACAGATACGCAGTATTTT. It translates to CASSSGLAAGTDTQYF.

The rearrangement links TRBV6-5 to TRBJ2-1; 8 bases match TRBD2. The V segment lost 6 bases and the J segment 15 bases; nucleotides outside the gene matches: 10. Germline CDR1 MNHEY, CDR2 SVGAGI. The CDR3 has 12 amino acids. The CDR3 loop is CASSRAGGSRFF. DNA of the CDR3: TGTGCCAGCAGCCGGGCGGGGGGTTCCAGGTTCTTC.

CDR3 region: CATSDSGLGNNEQFF. CDR3 in DNA: TGTGCCACCAGTGATTCCGGACTAGGAAACAATGAGCAGTTCTTC. This rearrangement joins TRBV24-1 to TRBJ2-1, with 7 bases that match TRBD2. This CDR3 spans 15 amino acids. Germline V gives CDR1 KGHDR, CDR2 SFDVKD. The J segment lost 5 bases and the V segment lost 2 bases, leaving 5 bases of the junction unmatched.

CDR3 bases: TGTGCCAGCAGTTTAGGGCGAAACCGTTGGGCTTTCTTT. Its translation: CASSLGRNRWAFF. The chain joins TRBV27 to TRBJ1-1; D unclear. The germline gives CDR1 MNHEY, CDR2 SMNVEV (reference sequence). This CDR3 contains 13 residues. The V end lost 2 bases, the J end lost 11 bases, and 15 bases lay between the germline ends.

The chain employs TRBV19 and TRBJ2-3; TRBD1 matches at 7 bases. CDR1 LNHDA and CDR2 SQIVND come from the germline V gene (reference sequence). CDR3 length: 14 amino acids. Trimming at V came to 7 bases and at J to 5 bases, leaving 9 bases not matched to a gene. CDR3 nucleotides: TGTGCCAGTACCTCTGACAGGGCCGAAGATACGCAGTATTTT. It is translated as CASTSDRAEDTQYF.

As for this clone: Other DNA sequences in the sample encode the same CDR3. V and J are TRBV5-1 and TRBJ1-2; 10 nucleotides agree with TRBD1. In germline, CDR1 is SGHRS, CDR2 YFSETQ. The CDR3 runs 13 residues. V trimming: 0 bases; J trimming: 8 bases; junction bases outside the gene matches: 1. CDR3 DNA: TGCGCCAGCAGCTTGGGGACAGGGGGGGGCTACACCTTC. This gives the protein CASSLGTGGGYTF. Based on the CDR3 plus reference TRBV5-1 and TRBJ1-2, the full variable domain is KAGVTQTPRYLIKTRGQQVTLSCSPISGHRSVSWYQQTPGQGLQFLFEYFSETQRNKGNFPGRFSGRQFSNSRSEMNVSTLELGDSALYLCASSLGTGGGYTFGSGTRLTVV.

The rearrangement links TRBV3-1 (or the pseudogene TRBV3-2) to TRBJ1-1; possibly TRBD1 for D (5 bases). Trimming took off 5 bases at V and 4 bases at J, with 14 bases between the two ends. CDR1 and CDR2 from the germline V gene are LGHDT and YNNKEL (reference sequence). This CDR3 comprises 14 residues. CDR3 DNA: TGTGCCAGCAGCGACTCGGGGGTGACCACTGAAGCTTTCTTT. Encoded protein: CASSDSGVTTEAFF.

The genes are TRBV3-1 (or the pseudogene TRBV3-2) and TRBJ2-5, with D possibly TRBD1 on 5 matching bases. CDR3 length equals 15 residues. Germline V gene sequence: CDR1 LGHDT, CDR2 YNNKEL (reference sequence). V was cut by 2 bases and J by 1 base, with 11 bases left in between. CDR3 amino acids: CASSQRRVFQETQYF. CDR3 DNA sequence: TGTGCCAGCAGCCAACGCAGGGTCTTCCAAGAGACCCAGTACTTC.

The J gene is TRBJ2-6, the V gene TRBV2; TRBD1 agrees at 10 bases. CDR3 length: 17 residues. Germline lookup yields CDR1 SNHLY and CDR2 FYNNEI. The junction had 5 bases not matched to a gene; V was cut back by 5 bases and J by 1 base. CDR3 in amino acids: CASSSGTGVSGANVLTF. CDR3 bases: TGTGCCAGCAGTTCCGGGACAGGGGTGTCTGGGGCCAACGTCCTGACTTTC.

The table lists this clone with a count of one. The chain joins TRBV6-4 to TRBJ2-5, with 10 bases lining up with TRBD1. Losses at the gene ends were 4 bases for V and 4 bases for J; bases not matched to a gene: 3. The CDR3 length is 14 residues. Germline V gene lookup returns CDR1 MRHNA and CDR2 SNTAGT. CDR3 sequence reads: CASSATGGAETQYF. The CDR3, as DNA: TGTGCCAGCAGTGCGACAGGGGGCGCAGAGACCCAGTACTTC.

The chain has TRBV29-1 and TRBJ1-5; 9 nucleotides align to TRBD1. CDR1 is SQVTM, CDR2 ANQGSEA, per germline. Unmatched junction bases numbered 9, after V lost 6 bases and J lost 9 bases. This CDR3 spans 13 amino acids. The CDR3 DNA reads as TGCAGCGTCGTGGACAGGGGTGAGGGGCCCCAGCATTTT. It is translated as CSVVDRGEGPQHF.

This clone was seen ten or more times. V and J are TRBV7-3 and TRBJ2-1, with TRBD1 matching over 12 bases. Germline V gene lookup returns CDR1 SGHTA and CDR2 FQGTGA. With 1 base clipped from V and 5 bases from J, the junction kept 3 bases outside the gene matches. The CDR3 length is 16 residues. DNA of the CDR3: TGTGCCAGCAGCTTAAGGGACAGGGGGCTGGACAATGAGCAGTTCTTC. Its protein is CASSLRDRGLDNEQFF.

The rearrangement uses TRBV15 and TRBJ2-3; perhaps TRBD2 as D (5 bases). Trimming pared 1 base from V and 7 bases from J, leaving 15 bases between. The CDR3 loop spans 15 amino acids. Germline V gene sequence: CDR1 LNHNV, CDR2 YYDKDF (reference sequence). Written as DNA, the CDR3 is TGTGCCACCAGCAGAGGAGGCCTCCCCGGGAATACGCAGTATTTT. Amino acid sequence: CATSRGGLPGNTQYF.

The CDR3 here is CASSQDPGDYGYTF. Written as DNA, the CDR3 is TGCGCCAGCAGCCAAGATCCGGGGGACTATGGCTACACCTTC. This chain joins TRBV4-1 and TRBJ1-2, with D perhaps matching TRBD1 (5 bases). The CDR3 covers 14 residues. Trimming shortened V by 0 bases and J by 3 bases, and 8 bases separated the two germline ends. Germline assignment: CDR1 MGHRA and CDR2 YSYEKL.